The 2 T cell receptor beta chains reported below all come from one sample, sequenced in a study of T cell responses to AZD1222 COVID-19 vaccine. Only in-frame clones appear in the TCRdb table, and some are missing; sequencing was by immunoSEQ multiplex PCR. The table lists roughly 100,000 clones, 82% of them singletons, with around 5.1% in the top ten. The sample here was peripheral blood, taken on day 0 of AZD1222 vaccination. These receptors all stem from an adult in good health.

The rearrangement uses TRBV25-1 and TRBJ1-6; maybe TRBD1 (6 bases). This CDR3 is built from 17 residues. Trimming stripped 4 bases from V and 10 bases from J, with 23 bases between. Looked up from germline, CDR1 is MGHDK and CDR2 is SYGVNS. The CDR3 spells CASSVRGRGGRNSPLHF. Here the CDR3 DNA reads TGTGCCAGCAGTGTTAGGGGGAGAGGGGGGAGAAACTCACCCCTCCACTTT.

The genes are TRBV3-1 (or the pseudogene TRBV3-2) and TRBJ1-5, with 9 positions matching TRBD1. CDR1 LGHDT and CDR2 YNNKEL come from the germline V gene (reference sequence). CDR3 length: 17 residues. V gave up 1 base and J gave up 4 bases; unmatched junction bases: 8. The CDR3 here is CASSQGTGALGNQPQHF. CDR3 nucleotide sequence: TGTGCCAGCAGCCAAGGGACAGGGGCCTTGGGGAATCAGCCCCAGCATTTT.